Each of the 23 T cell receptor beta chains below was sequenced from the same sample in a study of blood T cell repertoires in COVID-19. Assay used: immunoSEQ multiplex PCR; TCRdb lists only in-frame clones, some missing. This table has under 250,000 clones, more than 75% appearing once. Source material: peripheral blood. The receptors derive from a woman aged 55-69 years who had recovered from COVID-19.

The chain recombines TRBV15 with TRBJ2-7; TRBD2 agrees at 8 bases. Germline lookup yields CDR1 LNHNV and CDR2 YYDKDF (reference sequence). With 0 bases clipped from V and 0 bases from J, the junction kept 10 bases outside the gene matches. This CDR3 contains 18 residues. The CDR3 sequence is CATSRDLAGRRSSYEQYF. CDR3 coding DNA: TGTGCCACCAGCAGAGATCTAGCGGGCAGGCGGAGCTCCTACGAGCAGTACTTC.

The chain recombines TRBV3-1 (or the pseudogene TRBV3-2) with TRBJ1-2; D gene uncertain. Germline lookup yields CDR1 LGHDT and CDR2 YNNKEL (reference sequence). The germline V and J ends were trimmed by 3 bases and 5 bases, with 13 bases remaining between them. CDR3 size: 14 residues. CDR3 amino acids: CASSQEGQYYGYTF. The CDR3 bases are TGTGCCAGCAGCCAGGAGGGCCAGTATTATGGCTACACCTTC.

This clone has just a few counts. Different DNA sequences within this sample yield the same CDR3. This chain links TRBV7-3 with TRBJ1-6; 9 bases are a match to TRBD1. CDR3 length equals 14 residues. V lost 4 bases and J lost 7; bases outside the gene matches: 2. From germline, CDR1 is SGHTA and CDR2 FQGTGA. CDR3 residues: CASSSTGGNSPLHF. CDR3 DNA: TGTGCCAGCAGCTCGACAGGGGGGAATTCACCCCTCCACTTT.

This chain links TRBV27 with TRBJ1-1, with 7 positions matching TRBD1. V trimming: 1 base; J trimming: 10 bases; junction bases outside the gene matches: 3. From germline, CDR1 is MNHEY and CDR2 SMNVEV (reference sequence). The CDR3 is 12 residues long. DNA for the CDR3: TGTGCCAGCAGTTTATGGGGACAGAGAGCTTTCTTT. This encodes CASSLWGQRAFF.

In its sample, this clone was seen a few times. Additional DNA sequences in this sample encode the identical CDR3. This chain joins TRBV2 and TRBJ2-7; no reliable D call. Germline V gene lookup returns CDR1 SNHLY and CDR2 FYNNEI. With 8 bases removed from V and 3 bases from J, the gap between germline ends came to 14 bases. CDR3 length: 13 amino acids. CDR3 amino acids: CASSRPGSYEQYF. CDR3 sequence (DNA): TGTGCCAGCTCGAGGCCTGGAAGCTACGAGCAGTACTTC.

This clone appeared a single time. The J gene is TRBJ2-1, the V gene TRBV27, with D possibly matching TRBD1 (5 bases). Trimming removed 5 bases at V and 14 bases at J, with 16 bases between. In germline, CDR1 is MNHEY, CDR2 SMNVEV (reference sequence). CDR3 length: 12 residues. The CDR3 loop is CASSPVGARKFF. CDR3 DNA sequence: TGTGCCAGCAGTCCCGTAGGGGCTAGGAAGTTCTTC.

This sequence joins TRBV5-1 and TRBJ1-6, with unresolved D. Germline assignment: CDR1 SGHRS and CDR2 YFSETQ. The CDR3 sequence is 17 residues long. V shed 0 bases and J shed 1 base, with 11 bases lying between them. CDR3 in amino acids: CASSLAESGSYNSPLHF. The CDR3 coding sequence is TGCGCCAGCAGCTTGGCCGAATCGGGGTCCTATAATTCACCCCTCCACTTT. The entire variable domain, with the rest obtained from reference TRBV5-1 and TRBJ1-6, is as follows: KAGVTQTPRYLIKTRGQQVTLSCSPISGHRSVSWYQQTPGQGLQFLFEYFSETQRNKGNFPGRFSGRQFSNSRSEMNVSTLELGDSALYLCASSLAESGSYNSPLHFGNGTRLTVT.

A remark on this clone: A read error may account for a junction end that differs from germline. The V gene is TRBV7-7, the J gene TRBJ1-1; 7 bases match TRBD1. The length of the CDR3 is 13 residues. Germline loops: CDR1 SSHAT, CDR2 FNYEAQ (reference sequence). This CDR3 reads CASSFRQGTEAFF. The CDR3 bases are TGTGCTAGCAGCTTTCGACAGGGCACTGAAGCTTTCTTT.

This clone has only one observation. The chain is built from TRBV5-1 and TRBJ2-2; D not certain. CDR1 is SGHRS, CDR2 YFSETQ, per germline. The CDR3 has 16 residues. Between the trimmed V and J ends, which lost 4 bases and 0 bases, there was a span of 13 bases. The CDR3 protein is CASSPEVGTNTGELFF. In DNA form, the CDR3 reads TGCGCCAGCAGCCCCGAGGTCGGAACGAACACCGGGGAGCTGTTTTTT.

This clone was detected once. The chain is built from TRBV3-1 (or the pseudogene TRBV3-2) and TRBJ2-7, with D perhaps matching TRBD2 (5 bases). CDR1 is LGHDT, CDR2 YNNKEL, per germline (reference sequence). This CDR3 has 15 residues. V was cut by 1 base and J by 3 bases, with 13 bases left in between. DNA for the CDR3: TGTGCCAGCAGCCAAGCCAAGCGGCAGGTCTACGAGCAGTACTTC. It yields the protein CASSQAKRQVYEQYF.

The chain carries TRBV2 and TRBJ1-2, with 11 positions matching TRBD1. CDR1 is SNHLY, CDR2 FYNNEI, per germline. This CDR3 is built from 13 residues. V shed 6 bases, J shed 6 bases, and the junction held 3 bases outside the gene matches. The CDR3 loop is CASRGQGAHGYTF. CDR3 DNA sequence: TGTGCCAGCAGAGGACAGGGGGCTCATGGCTACACCTTC.

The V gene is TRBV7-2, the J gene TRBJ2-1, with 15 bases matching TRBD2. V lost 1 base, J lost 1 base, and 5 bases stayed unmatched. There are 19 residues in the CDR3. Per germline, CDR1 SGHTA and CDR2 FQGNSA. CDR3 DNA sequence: TGTGCCAGCAGCTTAGTCGGGACTAGCGGGGGGTCATCCTACAATGAGCAGTTCTTC. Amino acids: CASSLVGTSGGSSYNEQFF.

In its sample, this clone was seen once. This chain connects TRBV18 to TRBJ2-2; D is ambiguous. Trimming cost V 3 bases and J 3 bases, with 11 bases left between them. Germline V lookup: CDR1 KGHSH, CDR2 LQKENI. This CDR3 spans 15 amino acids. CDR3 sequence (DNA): TGTGCCAGCTCACCTTGGCAGGATCACACCGGGGAGCTGTTTTTT. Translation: CASSPWQDHTGELFF. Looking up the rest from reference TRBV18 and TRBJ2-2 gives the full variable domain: NAGVMQNPRHLVRRRGQEARLRCSPMKGHSHVYWYRQLPEEGLKFMVYLQKENIIDESGMPKERFSAEFPKEGPSILRIQQVVRGDSAAYFCASSPWQDHTGELFFGEGSRLTVL.

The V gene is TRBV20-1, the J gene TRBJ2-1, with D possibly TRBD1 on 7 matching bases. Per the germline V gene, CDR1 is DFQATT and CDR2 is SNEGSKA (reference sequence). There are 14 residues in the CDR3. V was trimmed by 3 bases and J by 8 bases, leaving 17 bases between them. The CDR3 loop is CSASIPQGGDEQFF. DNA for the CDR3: TGCAGTGCTAGTATCCCGCAGGGGGGTGATGAGCAGTTCTTC.

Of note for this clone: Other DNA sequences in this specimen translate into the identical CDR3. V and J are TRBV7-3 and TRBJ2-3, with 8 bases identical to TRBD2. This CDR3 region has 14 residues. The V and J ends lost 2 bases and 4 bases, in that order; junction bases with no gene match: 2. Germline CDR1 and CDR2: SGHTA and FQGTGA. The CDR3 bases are TGTGCCAGCAGCTTAGGACTAGCTGCAGATACGCAGTATTTT. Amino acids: CASSLGLAADTQYF.

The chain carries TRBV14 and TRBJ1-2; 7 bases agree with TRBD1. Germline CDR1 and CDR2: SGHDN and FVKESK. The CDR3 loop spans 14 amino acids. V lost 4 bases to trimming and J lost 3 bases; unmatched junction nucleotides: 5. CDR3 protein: CASSLLGTDYGYTF. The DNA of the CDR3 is TGTGCCAGCAGCCTCCTAGGGACAGACTATGGCTACACCTTC.

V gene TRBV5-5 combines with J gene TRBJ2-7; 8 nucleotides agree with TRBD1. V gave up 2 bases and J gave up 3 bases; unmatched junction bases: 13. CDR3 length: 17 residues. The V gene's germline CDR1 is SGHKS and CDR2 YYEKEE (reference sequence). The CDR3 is CASSFLARTGPLYEQYF. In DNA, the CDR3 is TGTGCCAGCAGCTTTCTGGCCAGGACAGGGCCACTCTACGAGCAGTACTTC.

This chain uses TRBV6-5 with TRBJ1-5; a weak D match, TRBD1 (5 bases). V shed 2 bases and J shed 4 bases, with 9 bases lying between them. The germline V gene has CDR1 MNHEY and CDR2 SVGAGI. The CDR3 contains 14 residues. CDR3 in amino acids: CASSYGAGNQPQHF. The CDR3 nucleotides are TGTGCCAGCAGTTACGGGGCAGGGAATCAGCCCCAGCATTTT.

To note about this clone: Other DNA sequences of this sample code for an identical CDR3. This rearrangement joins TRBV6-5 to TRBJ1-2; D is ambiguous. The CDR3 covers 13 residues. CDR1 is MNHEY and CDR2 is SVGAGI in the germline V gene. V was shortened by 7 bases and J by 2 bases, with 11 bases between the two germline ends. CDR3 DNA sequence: TGTGCCAGCACGAGAGACTCAAACTATGGCTACACCTTC. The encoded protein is CASTRDSNYGYTF.

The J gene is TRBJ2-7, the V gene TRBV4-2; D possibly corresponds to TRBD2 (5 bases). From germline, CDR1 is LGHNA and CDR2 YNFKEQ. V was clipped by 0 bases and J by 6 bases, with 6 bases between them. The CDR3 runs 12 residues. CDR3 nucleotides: TGTGCCAGCAGCCAAGACGGAGGCGAGCAGTACTTC. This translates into CASSQDGGEQYF.

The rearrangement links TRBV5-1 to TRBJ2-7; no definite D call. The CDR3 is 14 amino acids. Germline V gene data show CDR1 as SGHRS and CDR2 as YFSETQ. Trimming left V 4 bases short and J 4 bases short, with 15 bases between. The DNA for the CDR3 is TGCGCCAGCAGCCAGGCGACACCGAAATACGAGCAGTACTTC. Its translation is CASSQATPKYEQYF.

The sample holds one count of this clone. This chain's CDR3 is CASSSRLAGGLGTGELFF. CDR3 nucleotide sequence: TGTGCCAGCAGCTCTCGACTAGCGGGGGGGCTCGGAACCGGGGAGCTGTTTTTT. V usage is TRBV7-6 and J usage is TRBJ2-2, with 14 bases identical to TRBD2. V shed 4 bases and J 5 bases; nucleotides not matched to a gene: 9. This CDR3 region has 18 residues. Germline V gene data show CDR1 as SGHVS and CDR2 as FNYEAQ.

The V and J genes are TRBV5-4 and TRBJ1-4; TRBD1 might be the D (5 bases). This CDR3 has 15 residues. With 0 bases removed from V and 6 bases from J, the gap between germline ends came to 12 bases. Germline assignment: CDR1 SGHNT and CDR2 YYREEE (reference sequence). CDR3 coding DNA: TGTGCCAGCAGCTTGGGGGGAGGGACGGATGAAAAACTGTTTTTT. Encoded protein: CASSLGGGTDEKLFF.